The sequence of this T cell receptor beta chain was determined in a study of OX40 agonist ivuxolimab in advanced cancers. Describing the broader study: The costimulatory receptor OX40 (CD134) was targeted by ivuxolimab, a fully human IgG2 agonistic monoclonal antibody. Intravenous ivuxolimab was administered to patients every 2 weeks at six dose levels: 0.01, 0.1, 0.3, 1.5, 3 and 10 mg/kg. Of the 50 to 55 patients in dose escalation, 19 had hepatocellular carcinoma, approximately 15 had melanoma, 9 had renal cell carcinoma and 9 had head and neck cancer. In the dose-escalation cohort, roughly 80% of patients were male, and the mean age was approximately 60 years, with a range of about 23 to 90. Prior anti-PD-1, anti-PD-L1 or anti-CTLA-4 therapy was permitted, and 30% to 50% of dose-escalation patients had received checkpoint inhibitors. Three dose-escalation patients achieved partial responses, one with hepatocellular carcinoma and two with cutaneous melanoma. Peripheral TCRbeta sequencing aimed to test whether ivuxolimab altered TCR sequence diversity and caused clonal T-cell expansion. The paper covers the monotherapy dose-escalation part of the phase I ivuxolimab trial, which included N of about 50 patients.

V gives up 2 bases and J gives up 4 bases, and the segment between their germline ends measures 18 bases. The CDR3, cysteine through phenylalanine, is 16 amino acids long. Only the CDR3 part of the read is kept: 48 bases, read in frame from the first base. Per the germline V gene (reference sequence), MNHEY is the CDR1 and SMNVEV is the CDR2. The trial excluded patients who had a history of autoimmune disease or were on systemic immunosuppression. Peripheral blood for TCR sequencing was drawn from every dose cohort at baseline, at cycle 4 day 1 and at cycle 7 day 1. The samples were taken from a phase I, first-in-human, multicenter, open-label dose-escalation trial of ivuxolimab. The trial enrolled adults with locally advanced or metastatic head and neck squamous cell, hepatocellular, melanoma or renal cell carcinoma. Before TCR sequencing, CD4+ and CD8+ T cells were separately sorted from peripheral blood.

Genomic DNA was extracted from sorted cells for sequencing of the TCRbeta CDR3 region. The immunoSEQ Assay was used for sequencing of TCRbeta CDR3 regions. TCRdb limited this immuneACCESS table to in-frame rearrangements with V and J called. A share of clones is missing; checked studies link under half to unresolved V genes, and the rest is unexplained. In all, the sample holds 70,000 to 80,000 clones, and more than 85% of those were seen once. The top ten hold over 5% of the sample. Concerning this clone: No cognate antigen has been identified for it. The record has no base qualities; no much larger clone is one base away.

The paper as a whole reports these results and caveats: At doses from 0.1 to 3.0 mg/kg, clonal expansion was seen in both CD4+ and CD8+ blood T cells between baseline and week 6. After ivuxolimab, expanded clones were on average more numerous among CD8+ T cells than among CD4+ T cells. The antigen specificity of the clonally expanded peripheral T cells was not determined. Low levels of normalized T-cell clonal expansion were also seen in some patients who did not respond. In the 0.1-3.0 mg/kg groups, partial responders were among the patients with the lowest normalized peripheral clonal expansion, particularly in CD8+ T cells.

The sequences come from CD4+ or CD8+ T cells sorted from blood, collected in a trial of the OX40 agonist ivuxolimab. The clonotype originates from an adult with an advanced solid tumor such as melanoma, head and neck, liver or kidney cancer. The sequence links TRBV27 to TRBJ2-7; TRBD2 is a possible D gene, resting on 5 matching bases. Here is the DNA: TGTGCCAGCAGTTTAATCTACGGGAACGTCCATTACGAGCAGTACTTC. Its amino acids are CASSLIYGNVHYEQYF.